The clone carrying this TCR beta chain was seen only a few times. Germline V CDR1 and CDR2: MNHEY, SMNVEV (reference sequence). V was clipped by 5 bases and J by 0 bases; unmatched bases: 2. CDR3 size: 14 residues. The sample is drawn from a study of blood T cell dynamics during melanoma immunotherapy. Generated by immunoSEQ multiplex PCR, the TCRdb table keeps only in-frame clones and is missing some. The data contain 15,000 to 20,000 clones, approximately 94% of them seen just once; the ten biggest clones take up over 0.2%. Time point denoted: week 3, after first cycle of checkpoint inhibitor. This receptor was taken from a human donor with melanoma. This sequence joins TRBV27 and TRBJ2-7, with 9 positions matching TRBD2. This material consisted of effector memory CD8+ T cells from blood, taken from a patient treated with checkpoint blockade. In DNA, the CDR3 is TGTGCCAGCAGTAGACTAGCGGACTCCTACGAGCAGTACTTC. It is translated as CASSRLADSYEQYF.